Here is one T cell receptor (beta chain) with its context. Its antigen is as yet unknown. Other DNA sequences within the sample encode an identical CDR3. A multiplex PCR was run with 60 Vbeta primers and 13 Jbeta primers. Repertoires were generated with immunoSEQ multiplex PCR, while TCRdb's copy carries only in-frame clones and drops some. The data show over 150,000 clones, 70% to 80% seen once. This record belongs to a study of cytomegalovirus exposure and HLA in healthy donors. Study-wide context: Within an early data release were around 80 million unique TCRs drawn from HLA-typed donors. General observations from the study: Follow-up analysis later connected one missense variant in DCLRE1C with trimming of TCR beta V- and J-genes.

The CDR3 is 12 amino acids. Between the trimmed V and J ends, which lost 9 bases and 4 bases, there was a span of 12 bases. The germline V gene encodes CDR1 SNHLY and CDR2 FYNNEI. The gene calls are TRBV2 and TRBJ1-1; possible D gene TRBD1, 5 bases. The material sequenced was PBMCs. The sequence came from a male donor in good health and CMV-seronegative. The CDR3 nucleotides read TGTGCCAGTACGTGGGGCAGCACTGAAGCTTTCTTT. As protein: CASTWGSTEAFF.